This T cell receptor (beta chain) is drawn from a study of cytomegalovirus exposure and HLA in healthy donors. Study-wide results and caveats: Donors were assumed by presence/absence analyses to have roughly uniform sequencing depth. Earlier analysis yielded a pattern in which most TCR beta V segments were productive about 90% or about 30% of the time.

The PCR was carried out with 60 Vbeta primers and 13 Jbeta primers. TCRdb keeps only in-frame clones here, not all; method: immunoSEQ multiplex PCR. The table records 150,000 to 250,000 clones, less than 85% of them present only once. Germline lookup yields CDR1 SGHNT and CDR2 YYREEE (reference sequence). This CDR3 spans 13 amino acids. Trimming at V came to 7 bases and at J to 6 bases, leaving 6 bases not matched to a gene. Note on this clone: What it binds is unknown.

The TCR was taken from a girl aged 10 to 17 in good health and CMV-seropositive. Sequenced: PBMCs. This rearrangement joins TRBV5-4 to TRBJ2-3; 9 bases align to TRBD1. CDR3 protein: CASRDREPDTQYF. Here the CDR3 DNA reads TGTGCCAGCCGGGACAGGGAGCCCGATACGCAGTATTTT.